The text below deals with one T cell receptor (beta chain). The antigen is unknown. This sample was taken from a study of T cell responses to AZD1222 COVID-19 vaccine. Repertoires were generated with immunoSEQ multiplex PCR, while TCRdb's copy carries only in-frame clones and drops some. The repertoire includes 110,000 to 150,000 clones, about 90% of them detected once, and around 3.6% sits in the top ten. Study outcomes and limitations: Females made up more of the donors, who were largely white British, and clonal diversity may have come out too low. Vaccination with two AZD1222 doses was followed by a rise in Spike-specific TCR breadth and depth.

Germline V CDR1 and CDR2: MNHEY, SVGEGT. This CDR3 is built from 15 residues. The V end lost 0 bases, the J end lost 7 bases, and 16 bases lay between the germline ends. This chain joins TRBV6-2 or TRBV6-3 and TRBJ2-7; no reliable D call. This receptor was obtained from an adult in good health. The sequenced sample was peripheral blood, obtained on day 0 of AZD1222 vaccination. DNA of the CDR3: TGTGCCAGCAGTTACTCCGGCCGTACGTGGGCGGAGCAGTACTTC. This encodes CASSYSGRTWAEQYF.